Following are 4 T cell receptor beta chains from one sample sequenced in a study of T-cell reconstitution after alpha-beta-depleted transplantation in children. The library targeted TCRbeta and was prepared with unique molecular identifiers. From the PCR reads, TCRdb called clonotypes with MiXCR, one entry per CDR3 protein. The data hold about 540,000 distinct CDR3 sequences, with around 19% observed a single time. Material: PBMCs from the stem cell graft donor, obtained from the stem cell graft. The origin of the receptors is a human donor who donated a stem cell graft to a child with acute lymphoblastic leukemia.

There are a few counts of this clonotype. V and J are TRBV25-1 and TRBJ2-3; 11 nucleotides agree with TRBD2. Germline V gene lookup returns CDR1 MGHDK and CDR2 SYGVNS. The trim removed 4 bases at V and 2 bases at J, leaving 11 bases unmatched. The CDR3 runs 18 residues. CDR3 loop: CASSVQTGLAVSTDTQYF. The CDR3 DNA reads TGTGCCAGCAGTGTACAAACGGGACTAGCGGTTTCCACAGATACGCAGTATTTT.

The chain employs TRBV12-3 or TRBV12-4 and TRBJ2-7; 8 bases are shared with TRBD1. The length of the CDR3 is 15 residues. With 3 bases clipped from V and 4 bases from J, the junction kept 8 bases outside the gene matches. CDR3: CASSFSAGGLYEQYF. The CDR3 coding sequence is TGTGCCAGCAGTTTCTCGGCAGGGGGCTTGTACGAGCAGTACTTC.

J is TRBJ2-1 and V is TRBV7-9, with 9 nucleotides matching TRBD1. The germline V gene has CDR1 SEHNR and CDR2 FQNEAQ (reference sequence). This CDR3 is 16 amino acids long. V gave up 2 bases and J gave up 7 bases; unmatched junction bases: 9. The CDR3 loop is CASSLPRDRVQNEQFF. The CDR3, as DNA: TGTGCCAGCAGCTTACCCCGGGACAGGGTTCAAAATGAGCAGTTCTTC.

The rearrangement uses TRBV29-1 and TRBJ1-1; 8 nucleotides match TRBD1. The length of the CDR3 is 16 residues. The germline gives CDR1 SQVTM, CDR2 ANQGSEA. The V and J ends lost 4 bases and 2 bases, in that order; junction bases with no gene match: 12. For the CDR3, the DNA is TGCAGCGTTGCTTTGACAGGGGTCGCTCTAAACACTGAAGCTTTCTTT. Translation: CSVALTGVALNTEAFF.